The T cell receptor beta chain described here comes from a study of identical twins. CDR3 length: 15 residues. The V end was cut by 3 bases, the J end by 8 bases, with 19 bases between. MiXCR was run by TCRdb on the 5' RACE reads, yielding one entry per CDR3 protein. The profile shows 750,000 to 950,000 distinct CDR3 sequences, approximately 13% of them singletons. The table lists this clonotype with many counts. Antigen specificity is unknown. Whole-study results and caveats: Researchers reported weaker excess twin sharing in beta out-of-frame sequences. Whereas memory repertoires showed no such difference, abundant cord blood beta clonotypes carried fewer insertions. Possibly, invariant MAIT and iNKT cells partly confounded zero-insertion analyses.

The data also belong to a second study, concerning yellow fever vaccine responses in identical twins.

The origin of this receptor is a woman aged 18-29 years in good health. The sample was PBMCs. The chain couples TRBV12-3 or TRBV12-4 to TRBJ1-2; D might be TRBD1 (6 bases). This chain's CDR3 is CASSFTGGHPGGYTF. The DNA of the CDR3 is TGTGCCAGCAGTTTTACGGGGGGACACCCAGGAGGCTACACCTTC.